Listed here are 20 T cell receptor beta chains from one sample, sequenced in a study of blood T cell repertoires in COVID-19. TCRdb keeps only in-frame clones here, not all; method: immunoSEQ multiplex PCR. The data hold 15,000 to 20,000 clones, with under 95% observed a single time. Material: peripheral blood. The source of these receptors is a man in his 60s with active COVID-19.

V is TRBV9 and J is TRBJ1-1; no clear D gene. CDR1 and CDR2 from the germline V gene are SGDLS and YYNGEE. V lost 0 bases and J 4 bases, leaving 13 bases between the germline ends. This CDR3 is built from 15 residues. In DNA, the CDR3 is TGTGCCAGCAGCGTAGAGGCAGTCCGGAGCACTGAAGCTTTCTTT. The encoded protein is CASSVEAVRSTEAFF. Filled out from reference TRBV9 and TRBJ1-1, the complete variable domain reads DSGVTQTPKHLITATGQRVTLRCSPRSGDLSVYWYQQSLDQGLQFLIQYYNGEERAKGNILERFSAQQFPDLHSELNLSSLELGDSALYFCASSVEAVRSTEAFFGQGTRLTVV.

In this sample, this clone turned up a few times. The rearrangement joins TRBV18 to TRBJ2-2, with D possibly matching TRBD2 (5 bases). Trimming left V 4 bases short and J 5 bases short, with 11 bases between. The CDR3 spans 14 residues. Germline CDR1 KGHSH, CDR2 LQKENI. The CDR3 reads CASSQRTDTGELFF. DNA of the CDR3: TGTGCCAGCTCACAGCGGACTGATACCGGGGAGCTGTTTTTT.

This chain uses TRBV24-1 with TRBJ2-2; possible D gene TRBD1, 5 bases. This CDR3 has 14 residues. Germline V gene sequence: CDR1 KGHDR, CDR2 SFDVKD. V dropped 1 base and J dropped 5 bases, with 7 bases sitting between them. CDR3 residues: CATSDFYRTGELFF. CDR3 nucleotide sequence: TGTGCCACCAGTGATTTTTACAGGACCGGGGAGCTGTTTTTT.

V gene TRBV6-5 combines with J gene TRBJ1-2; possible D gene TRBD1, 5 bases. This CDR3 comprises 15 residues. The germline V and J ends were trimmed by 6 bases and 4 bases, with 18 bases remaining between them. Germline-derived CDR1 and CDR2 are MNHEY and SVGAGI. The CDR3 nucleotides are TGTGCCAGCAGGGACCACCCACAGGATTTCTATGGCTACACCTTC. Amino acid sequence: CASRDHPQDFYGYTF.

This clone was seen a handful of times. The chain recombines TRBV11-2 with TRBJ1-3, with D tentatively TRBD1 (6 bases). The length of the CDR3 is 17 residues. CDR1 and CDR2 from the germline V gene are SGHAT and FQNNGV. The V gene lost 0 bases and the J gene lost 0 bases, with 12 bases spanning the gap. The CDR3 DNA is TGTGCCAGCAGCTTAGAACCCTCCAGGGGCTCTGGAAACACCATATATTTT. As protein: CASSLEPSRGSGNTIYF.

The gene calls are TRBV4-1 and TRBJ2-2; D is perhaps TRBD2 (5 bases). The CDR3 totals 16 residues. CDR1 and CDR2 (germline): MGHRA, YSYEKL. V shed 1 base and J shed 5 bases, with 14 bases lying between them. CDR3 DNA: TGCGCCAGCAGCCAAGGGCCAAGCCGGAGGACCGGGGAGCTGTTTTTT. It specifies CASSQGPSRRTGELFF.

The chain combines TRBV4-2 with TRBJ2-5; 9 bases agree with TRBD1. There are 15 residues in the CDR3. The V and J ends lost 4 bases and 5 bases, in that order; junction bases with no gene match: 8. Germline V lookup: CDR1 LGHNA, CDR2 YNFKEQ. The DNA of the CDR3 is TGTGCCAGCAGCCCTTCACAGGGGGCGTTGGAGACCCAGTACTTC. Translating it yields CASSPSQGALETQYF.

CDR3 sequence reads: CASRPPGGLNEKLFF. For the CDR3, the DNA is TGTGCCAGCAGGCCTCCAGGGGGCCTTAATGAAAAACTGTTTTTT. V and J are TRBV5-5 and TRBJ1-4; TRBD1 matches at 8 bases. The V segment lost 5 bases and the J segment 4 bases; nucleotides outside the gene matches: 7. CDR1 and CDR2 (germline): SGHKS, YYEKEE (reference sequence). The CDR3 totals 15 residues.

The V call is TRBV5-1, the J call TRBJ2-4, with 7 bases lining up with TRBD2. V trimming: 0 bases; J trimming: 9 bases; junction bases outside the gene matches: 6. The CDR3 is made up of 14 amino acids. Germline CDR1 and CDR2: SGHRS and YFSETQ. Here the CDR3 DNA reads TGCGCCAGCAGCTTGGATATGGGGAGGGGCATTCAGTACTTC. The encoded protein is CASSLDMGRGIQYF.

The chain carries TRBV7-9 and TRBJ1-2, with D maybe TRBD1 (6 bases). The CDR3 has 15 residues. Per the germline V gene, CDR1 is SEHNR and CDR2 is FQNEAQ (reference sequence). Trimming removed 4 bases from V and 3 bases from J, with 15 bases in between. CDR3 sequence (DNA): TGTGCCAGCAGCTCAGTGAGGGGGACGGACTATGGCTACACCTTC. This gives the protein CASSSVRGTDYGYTF.

In nucleotides, the CDR3 is TGCGCCAGCAGCCCGGAGAGGCCGGGCGAGCAGTACTTC. Translating gives CASSPERPGEQYF. This sequence joins TRBV5-1 and TRBJ2-7; no firm D call. Germline CDR1 reads SGHRS; CDR2 reads YFSETQ. Trimming took off 4 bases at V and 6 bases at J, with 14 bases between the two ends. The CDR3 is made up of 13 amino acids.

The sample holds a few counts of this clone. The rearrangement uses TRBV2 and TRBJ1-5, with TRBD1 identical over 8 bases. From germline, CDR1 is SNHLY and CDR2 FYNNEI. J lost 2 bases, V lost 6 bases, and 3 bases had no gene match. The CDR3 has 14 residues. CDR3 nucleotides: TGTGCCAGCAGCCAGGGGGCGGGCAATCAGCCCCAGCATTTT. This sequence encodes CASSQGAGNQPQHF.

The chain recombines TRBV19 with TRBJ2-5, with 8 nucleotides matching TRBD2. The V gene's germline CDR1 is LNHDA and CDR2 SQIVND (reference sequence). CDR3 length: 17 amino acids. Losses at the gene ends were 5 bases for V and 0 bases for J; bases not matched to a gene: 11. The CDR3, as DNA: TGTGCCAGTAGTTCACTCCTGCGGCGGGGGGACCAAGAGACCCAGTACTTC. Translation: CASSSLLRRGDQETQYF. The whole variable domain, filled in from reference TRBV19 and TRBJ2-5, reads DGGITQSPKYLFRKEGQNVTLSCEQNLNHDAMYWYRQDPGQGLRLIYYSQIVNDFQKGDIAEGYSVSREKKESFPLTVTSAQKNPTAFYLCASSSLLRRGDQETQYFGPGTRLLVL.

This clone was found once. The chain joins TRBV7-8 to TRBJ1-1, with D maybe TRBD1 (5 bases). Germline V gene lookup returns CDR1 SGHVS and CDR2 FQNEAQ. The V gene lost 5 bases and the J gene lost 4 bases, with 23 bases spanning the gap. The CDR3 is 17 amino acids. In DNA, the CDR3 is TGTGCCAGCAGCCTCCCTCGGGGGTCGGTTCGGGGCACTGAAGCTTTCTTT. Translating it yields CASSLPRGSVRGTEAFF.

CDR3 region: CASSSGGLVGYTF. CDR3 nucleotides: TGTGCCAGTAGTTCGGGGGGTCTGGTCGGCTACACCTTC. The chain couples TRBV19 to TRBJ1-2, with D tentatively TRBD1 (5 bases). The germline gives CDR1 LNHDA, CDR2 SQIVND (reference sequence). The length of the CDR3 is 13 residues. V was cut by 5 bases and J by 8 bases, with 15 bases left in between.

The V and J genes are TRBV6-5 and TRBJ2-7, with D perhaps matching TRBD1 (6 bases). The CDR3 covers 16 residues. Germline V gene lookup returns CDR1 MNHEY and CDR2 SVGAGI. Trimming cost V 3 bases and J 6 bases, with 21 bases left between them. This chain's CDR3 is CASSYRPRTAFGEQYF. The CDR3 DNA follows: TGTGCCAGCAGTTATCGCCCCCGGACAGCTTTCGGCGAGCAGTACTTC.

The chain links TRBV19 to TRBJ2-2; 7 nucleotides agree with TRBD1. Germline CDR1 is LNHDA and CDR2 is SQIVND (reference sequence). The CDR3 length is 15 residues. Trimming cost V 6 bases and J 2 bases; bases outside gene matches: 6. DNA of the CDR3: TGTGCCAGTAGGGCGGACAGGATAAACACCGGGGAGCTGTTTTTT. Its protein is CASRADRINTGELFF.

The chain carries TRBV2 and TRBJ2-1; TRBD1 matches 10 bases. J lost 1 base, V lost 8 bases, and 2 bases had no gene match. CDR1 is SNHLY, CDR2 FYNNEI, per germline. The CDR3 is 14 amino acids. The CDR3 nucleotides are TGTGCCAGCGGACAGGGGGTTTCCTACAATGAGCAGTTCTTC. Residues: CASGQGVSYNEQFF.

The rearrangement links TRBV11-2 to TRBJ2-7, with D possibly TRBD2 on 5 matching bases. V lost 5 bases and J 3 bases, leaving 23 bases between the germline ends. Germline assignment: CDR1 SGHAT and CDR2 FQNNGV. This CDR3 has 17 amino acids. CDR3 amino acids: CASSTSFRVPLYYEQYV. The CDR3 nucleotides read TGTGCCAGCAGCACTAGTTTTCGGGTCCCCCTCTACTACGAGCAGTACGTC.

The genes are TRBV28 and TRBJ1-5, with 11 bases lining up with TRBD1. With V trimmed by 5 bases and J by 0 bases, 24 bases remained unmatched. The CDR3 spans 23 residues. Per the germline V gene, CDR1 is MDHEN and CDR2 is SYDVKM. As DNA, the CDR3 is TGTGCCAGCAGTGAAACCTGGCCCTCCGGGACAGGGGGACTGAGATATAGCAATCAGCCCCAGCATTTT. Translation gives CASSETWPSGTGGLRYSNQPQHF.